These 18 T cell receptor beta chains were all obtained from the same sample, sequenced in a study of shared clonotypes between healthy human individuals. Naive CD8 cells lacked CD45RO and underwent positive selection for CCR7, leaving out terminally differentiated effector memory CD45RA+ cells. Measured with immunoSEQ multiplex PCR; TCRdb has only the in-frame clones, and not every one. Found here are over 2,000,000 clones, 93% of them singletons; the top ten hold approximately 1.6%. The source material was naive CD8+ T cells from PBMCs. The receptors shown here come from a man younger than 35 in good health. Some clones in this sample may be carry-over from other donors' samples.

The table lists this clone with a few counts. Different DNA sequences within this sample yield the same CDR3. The chain couples TRBV11-2 to TRBJ2-3; D is ambiguous. The CDR3 is 12 residues long. V dropped 2 bases and J dropped 4 bases, with 4 bases sitting between them. Germline CDR1 reads SGHAT; CDR2 reads FQNNGV. In nucleotides, the CDR3 is TGTGCCAGCAGCTTACGGGCAGATACGCAGTATTTT. It yields the protein CASSLRADTQYF.

This clone occurred once. The chain joins TRBV25-1 to TRBJ2-1, with D perhaps matching TRBD1 (5 bases). This CDR3 has 16 residues. Germline V CDR1 and CDR2: MGHDK, SYGVNS. V was shortened by 1 base and J by 0 bases, with 10 bases between the two germline ends. CDR3: CASSELETDSYNEQFF. In DNA form, the CDR3 reads TGTGCCAGCAGTGAATTGGAGACAGACTCCTACAATGAGCAGTTCTTC.

The chain joins TRBV9 to TRBJ2-6; TRBD2 is a possible D gene (5 bases). CDR3 length: 15 amino acids. With 4 bases removed from V and 0 bases from J, the gap between germline ends came to 8 bases. Germline loops: CDR1 SGDLS, CDR2 YYNGEE. CDR3 protein: CASSPGGSGANVLTF. The CDR3 DNA follows: TGTGCCAGCAGCCCTGGAGGCTCTGGGGCCAACGTCCTGACTTTC.

The CDR3 sequence is CASSSEGRGDTQYF. CDR3 DNA sequence: TGTGCCAGCAGCTCCGAGGGTAGGGGAGATACGCAGTATTTT. This sequence joins TRBV7-9 and TRBJ2-3, with D perhaps assigned TRBD1 or TRBD2 (5 bases each). V gave up 4 bases and J gave up 5 bases, with 13 bases separating them. CDR3 length: 14 residues. Germline CDR1 and CDR2: SEHNR and FQNEAQ (reference sequence).

V and J are TRBV2 and TRBJ2-7; D may correspond to TRBD1 or TRBD2 (5 bases each). V was trimmed by 3 bases and J by 5 bases, leaving 14 bases between them. Germline lookup yields CDR1 SNHLY and CDR2 FYNNEI. The CDR3 spans 14 residues. The chain's CDR3 is CASSEGRSMDEQYF. CDR3 bases: TGTGCCAGCAGTGAGGGACGGTCGATGGACGAGCAGTACTTC.

This sequence joins TRBV4-1 and TRBJ2-7, with a tentative D call TRBD2 (6 bases). V lost 3 bases and J 2 bases, leaving 14 bases between the germline ends. Looked up from germline, CDR1 is MGHRA and CDR2 is YSYEKL. The CDR3 covers 15 residues. Written as DNA, the CDR3 is TGCGCCAGCAGCCATCCCGGGGGACCCACCTACGAGCAGTACTTC. This gives the protein CASSHPGGPTYEQYF.

This sequence joins TRBV27 and TRBJ2-1, with TRBD2 matching over 9 bases. The CDR3 extends over 16 amino acids. Per germline, CDR1 MNHEY and CDR2 SMNVEV (reference sequence). Losses at the gene ends were 2 bases for V and 7 bases for J; bases not matched to a gene: 9. The CDR3 sequence is CASSLRGGRGLNEQFF. Here the CDR3 DNA reads TGTGCCAGCAGTTTAAGAGGCGGGAGGGGATTGAATGAGCAGTTCTTC.

The V and J genes are TRBV28 and TRBJ2-1; D not certain. The length of the CDR3 is 13 residues. Looked up from germline, CDR1 is MDHEN and CDR2 is SYDVKM. The ends were cut back, 7 bases at V and 0 bases at J, with 7 bases in the middle. The CDR3 spells CASTSRSYNEQFF. The DNA for the CDR3 is TGTGCCAGCACTAGTCGCTCCTACAATGAGCAGTTCTTC.

The rearrangement links TRBV5-1 to TRBJ2-7; D assignment may be TRBD1 or TRBD2 (6 bases each). The germline CDR1 and CDR2 sequences are SGHRS and YFSETQ. The CDR3 sequence is 12 residues long. The V end lost 7 bases, the J end lost 6 bases, and 14 bases lay between the germline ends. CDR3 in amino acids: CASRAGGTEQYF. Written as DNA, the CDR3 is TGCGCCAGCCGAGCCGGGGGCACCGAGCAGTACTTC.

The chain carries TRBV7-9 and TRBJ1-3; D gene uncertain. The CDR3 spans 16 residues. Trimming cost V 1 base and J 0 bases, with 10 bases left between them. Per germline, CDR1 SEHNR and CDR2 FQNEAQ (reference sequence). The CDR3 spells CASSLVKILSGNTIYF. The CDR3 DNA follows: TGTGCCAGCAGCTTAGTTAAGATCCTCTCTGGAAACACCATATATTTT.

The CDR3: CASSTIQGIGTDTQYF. DNA for the CDR3: TGTGCCAGCAGTACCATACAGGGGATAGGCACAGATACGCAGTATTTT. This rearrangement joins TRBV27 to TRBJ2-3; TRBD1 matches 7 bases. The CDR3 covers 16 residues. Unmatched junction bases numbered 9, after V lost 5 bases and J lost 1 base. The germline V gene encodes CDR1 MNHEY and CDR2 SMNVEV (reference sequence).

About this clone itself: This same CDR3 is encoded by further DNA sequences in the sample. The chain has TRBV27 and TRBJ1-1; tentative D call: TRBD1 (5 bases). Germline CDR1 MNHEY, CDR2 SMNVEV (reference sequence). The CDR3 runs to 14 residues. Trimming cost V 7 bases and J 1 base, with 13 bases left between them. DNA for the CDR3: TGTGCCAGCACCCCTACGGGGGGGAACACTGAAGCTTTCTTT. As protein: CASTPTGGNTEAFF.

Comment on this clone: A much larger clone sits a single nucleotide away, making a read error possible. This same CDR3 is encoded by further DNA sequences in the sample. The J gene is TRBJ1-5, the V gene TRBV30; D may be TRBD1 (5 bases). CDR3 length: 13 amino acids. The V gene's germline CDR1 is GTSNPN and CDR2 SVGIG (reference sequence). V lost 0 bases, J lost 2 bases, and 5 bases lay in between. CDR3 residues: CAWSVQGNQPQHF. The CDR3 bases are TGTGCCTGGAGTGTACAGGGCAATCAGCCCCAGCATTTT.

In this sample, this clone turned up a few times. The V and J genes are TRBV19 and TRBJ1-5; 11 bases line up with TRBD1. CDR1 is LNHDA, CDR2 SQIVND, per germline (reference sequence). The V segment lost 3 bases and the J segment 11 bases; nucleotides outside the gene matches: 3. The CDR3 is made up of 13 amino acids. The CDR3: CASSIGTGGAQHF. The CDR3 bases are TGTGCCAGTAGTATCGGGACAGGGGGAGCCCAGCATTTT. Filled out from reference TRBV19 and TRBJ1-5, the complete variable domain reads DGGITQSPKYLFRKEGQNVTLSCEQNLNHDAMYWYRQDPGQGLRLIYYSQIVNDFQKGDIAEGYSVSREKKESFPLTVTSAQKNPTAFYLCASSIGTGGAQHFGDGTRLSIL.

The J gene is TRBJ1-3, the V gene TRBV29-1; D remains ambiguous. Between the trimmed V and J ends, which lost 6 bases and 0 bases, there was a span of 15 bases. Germline loops: CDR1 SQVTM, CDR2 ANQGSEA. CDR3 length: 15 amino acids. The CDR3 loop is CSVTEYTRSGNTIYF. DNA of the CDR3: TGCAGCGTGACCGAATACACTCGCTCTGGAAACACCATATATTTT.

This clone was seen just once. This chain uses TRBV10-1 with TRBJ2-3, with TRBD2 matching 10 bases. The CDR3 consists of 16 residues. Losses at the gene ends were 0 bases for V and 0 bases for J; bases not matched to a gene: 0. The germline V gene encodes CDR1 WNHNN and CDR2 SYGVQD (reference sequence). This chain's CDR3 is CASSESTSGSTDTQYF. The CDR3 DNA sequence: TGCGCCAGCAGTGAGTCGACTAGCGGGAGCACAGATACGCAGTATTTT.

The chain uses TRBV29-1 and TRBJ2-7, with D perhaps assigned TRBD1 or TRBD2 (5 bases each). V lost 7 bases and J lost 5, with 9 bases in between. The CDR3 has 10 residues. Germline V lookup: CDR1 SQVTM, CDR2 ANQGSEA. In nucleotides, the CDR3 is TGCAGCGCCATGGGGGACGAGCAGTACTTC. Its translation: CSAMGDEQYF.

A note on this clone: Additional DNA sequences in this sample encode the identical CDR3. The V and J genes are TRBV19 and TRBJ1-3; D unresolved. Trimming removed 5 bases at V and 0 bases at J, with 5 bases between. CDR3 size: 13 residues. The germline V gene encodes CDR1 LNHDA and CDR2 SQIVND (reference sequence). CDR3 amino acids: CASSYRSGNTIYF. The DNA of the CDR3 is TGTGCCAGTAGTTACCGCTCTGGAAACACCATATATTTT.